The clone carrying this TCR beta chain came up a few times. Its target is not known. The data stem from a study of CD8 T cells in ankylosing spondylitis. Notes on the study in general: Disease-linked clones reportedly showed significant enrichment in matched ankylosing spondylitis synovial fluid. Clones linked to the disease showed a CD8+ phenotype. They occurred at relatively low frequencies in peripheral blood. The study identified a TCR beta motif of roughly eight highly homologous variants that appeared characteristic of ankylosing spondylitis blood.

Researchers built TCR beta libraries using quantitative 5'-RACE with molecular barcodes. One entry per CDR3 protein, called by TCRdb with MiXCR from the 5' RACE reads. Of approximately 110,000 distinct CDR3 sequences listed, more than 20% are singletons. The CDR3 length is 17 residues. Trimming stripped 2 bases from V and 0 bases from J, with 17 bases between. Germline V gene data show CDR1 as MNHEY and CDR2 as SVGAGI. This receptor was obtained from a male donor with ankylosing spondylitis. The rearrangement uses TRBV6-5 and TRBJ2-7; D is ambiguous. Sequenced input: synovial fluid, either unsorted or a sorted T cell fraction (not recorded which). CDR3 coding DNA: TGTGCCAGCAGTTACCCCGCATCACCCCACAGCTCCTACGAGCAGTACTTC. This codes for CASSYPASPHSSYEQYF.